One sample yielded the 15 T cell receptor beta chains listed below, sequenced in a study of T cell responses to AZD1222 COVID-19 vaccine. TCRdb keeps only in-frame clones here, not all; method: immunoSEQ multiplex PCR. The sample records approximately 180,000 clones, approximately 92% being singletons. Sample: peripheral blood, taken on day 0 of AZD1222 vaccination. The source is an adult in good health.

This chain joins TRBV10-3 and TRBJ2-7; the match to TRBD2 covers 10 bases. The V gene's germline CDR1 is ENHRY and CDR2 SYGVKD. After removal of 6 bases from V and 1 base from J, the junction contained 3 bases not matched to a gene. This CDR3 spans 14 amino acids. Written as DNA, the CDR3 is TGTGCCATCAGCCAGCGGGGGGGGTCCTACGAGCAGTACTTC. Its translation: CAISQRGGSYEQYF.

The chain uses TRBV7-8 and TRBJ2-5; D is perhaps TRBD1 or TRBD2 (5 bases each). With 2 bases removed from V and 3 bases from J, the gap between germline ends came to 13 bases. Germline CDR1 reads SGHVS; CDR2 reads FQNEAQ. The CDR3 loop spans 15 amino acids. The CDR3 loop reads CASSLREIREETQYF. CDR3 in DNA: TGTGCCAGCAGCTTAAGGGAGATCAGGGAAGAGACCCAGTACTTC.

The rearrangement uses TRBV12-3 or TRBV12-4 and TRBJ2-1, with D unresolved. Trimming took off 5 bases at V and 7 bases at J, with 9 bases between the two ends. The CDR3 runs to 12 residues. CDR3 amino acids: CASSTGWNEQFF. In DNA, the CDR3 is TGTGCCAGCAGTACCGGGTGGAATGAGCAGTTCTTC.

The chain links TRBV2 to TRBJ2-2; D remains ambiguous. From germline, CDR1 is SNHLY and CDR2 FYNNEI. With 10 bases removed from V and 2 bases from J, the gap between germline ends came to 11 bases. This CDR3 has 13 amino acids. This chain's CDR3 is CAIRTGNTGELFF. CDR3 DNA: TGTGCCATCAGGACCGGAAACACCGGGGAGCTGTTTTTT.

The chain carries TRBV18 and TRBJ2-1; D possibly matches TRBD1 or TRBD2 (5 bases each). The CDR3 is 16 residues long. Trimming shortened V by 0 bases and J by 4 bases, and 13 bases separated the two germline ends. Germline CDR1 KGHSH, CDR2 LQKENI. The CDR3 spells CASSPPGEIAYNEQFF. The CDR3 region has the DNA TGTGCCAGCTCACCACCGGGGGAAATAGCATACAATGAGCAGTTCTTC.

The J gene is TRBJ1-5, the V gene TRBV19; perhaps TRBD1 as D (6 bases). The V and J ends lost 4 bases and 7 bases respectively, with 11 bases between them. Germline V gene sequence: CDR1 LNHDA, CDR2 SQIVND (reference sequence). This CDR3 has 13 amino acids. The CDR3 DNA reads as TGTGCCAGTAGTAGAGGGGGGAGACAGCCCCAGCATTTT. Its protein is CASSRGGRQPQHF.

The chain has TRBV5-6 and TRBJ2-1; D gene uncertain. CDR1 and CDR2 (germline): SGHDT, YYEEEE. The CDR3 runs 12 residues. Trimming stripped 5 bases from V and 9 bases from J, with 12 bases between. CDR3 coding DNA: TGTGCCAGCAGGAGGACGGGCCCTGAGCAGTTCTTC. Amino acids: CASRRTGPEQFF. Looking up the rest from reference TRBV5-6 and TRBJ2-1 gives the full variable domain: DAGVTQSPTHLIKTRGQQVTLRCSPKSGHDTVSWYQQALGQGPQFIFQYYEEEERQRGNFPDRFSGHQFPNYSSELNVNALLLGDSALYLCASRRTGPEQFFGPGTRLTVL.

The CDR3 loop is CASSGGAHAGLNQPQHF. CDR3 DNA sequence: TGTGCCAGCAGCGGGGGGGCCCACGCAGGGTTGAATCAGCCCCAGCATTTT. This chain uses TRBV7-2 with TRBJ1-5; the D gene is possibly TRBD1 (6 bases). The germline CDR1 and CDR2 sequences are SGHTA and FQGNSA. Deletions cut 5 bases from V and 4 bases from J, with 21 bases between. This CDR3 contains 17 residues.

In the case of this clone: Other DNA sequences of this sample code for an identical CDR3. This chain uses TRBV7-8 with TRBJ1-2; D call uncertain. The germline CDR1 and CDR2 sequences are SGHVS and FQNEAQ. Trimming removed 5 bases from V and 2 bases from J, with 9 bases in between. The CDR3 spans 13 residues. The CDR3: CASSPDRNYGYTF. The CDR3 bases are TGTGCCAGCAGCCCTGATCGCAACTATGGCTACACCTTC.

The chain uses TRBV30 and TRBJ1-5, with D unresolved. The CDR3 loop spans 12 amino acids. Trimming took off 8 bases at V and 0 bases at J, with 8 bases between the two ends. Germline lookup yields CDR1 GTSNPN and CDR2 SVGIG (reference sequence). CDR3 residues: CAHWTSNQPQHF. The CDR3 DNA sequence: TGTGCCCACTGGACTAGCAATCAGCCCCAGCATTTT.

The rearrangement links TRBV6-1 to TRBJ1-1; no firm D call. This CDR3 has 13 amino acids. The germline V and J ends were trimmed by 1 base and 7 bases, with 10 bases remaining between them. Germline values: CDR1 MNHNS, CDR2 SASEGT. The CDR3 sequence: CASSEGVQREAFF. In DNA form, the CDR3 reads TGTGCCAGCAGTGAAGGGGTGCAGCGTGAAGCTTTCTTT.

This sequence joins TRBV29-1 and TRBJ1-6; D is perhaps TRBD1 (6 bases). This CDR3 spans 13 amino acids. Germline V CDR1 and CDR2: SQVTM, ANQGSEA. The V gene lost 6 bases and the J gene lost 9 bases, with 15 bases spanning the gap. The CDR3 region is CSVTGASGSPLHF. The CDR3 nucleotides read TGCAGCGTCACGGGGGCGTCAGGTTCACCCCTCCACTTT.

The V and J genes are TRBV18 and TRBJ2-7; D gene ambiguous. The CDR3 loop spans 14 amino acids. Germline V CDR1 and CDR2: KGHSH, LQKENI. V was trimmed by 3 bases and J by 6 bases, leaving 15 bases between them. CDR3 in amino acids: CASSPSPQGVEQYF. The CDR3 DNA follows: TGTGCCAGCTCACCTAGCCCCCAAGGAGTCGAGCAGTACTTC.

CDR3 residues: CASSYGSLYNEQFF. The CDR3 DNA reads as TGTGCCAGCAGTTACGGGTCTCTCTACAATGAGCAGTTCTTC. The chain links TRBV6-2 or TRBV6-3 to TRBJ2-1, with D unresolved. The V gene lost 2 bases and the J gene lost 3 bases, with 8 bases spanning the gap. The CDR3 length is 14 residues. Germline V gene lookup returns CDR1 MNHEY and CDR2 SVGEGT.

V and J are TRBV6-5 and TRBJ1-1; D not certain. V was pared by 2 bases and J by 1 base, with 8 bases between. The CDR3 runs to 14 residues. From germline, CDR1 is MNHEY and CDR2 SVGAGI. The CDR3 protein is CASSYAVGNTEAFF. CDR3 DNA: TGTGCCAGCAGTTACGCAGTGGGGAACACTGAAGCTTTCTTT.